This passage covers 25 T cell receptor beta chains from one sample sequenced in a study of cytomegalovirus exposure and HLA in healthy donors. Primers for the PCR totalled 60 Vbeta and 13 Jbeta. Libraries were prepared by immunoSEQ multiplex PCR; TCRdb keeps only in-frame clonotypes and omits some of them. Its clone listing holds under 95,000 clones. Material: PBMCs. The receptor set was obtained from a man between 18 and 35 years old in good health and CMV-seropositive.

The chain links TRBV10-2 to TRBJ2-4; D remains ambiguous. The germline V gene encodes CDR1 WSHSY and CDR2 SAAADI. The CDR3 contains 14 residues. V was pared by 8 bases and J by 0 bases, with 11 bases between. CDR3 nucleotide sequence: TGCGCCAGCCAGGCCAACTTAGCCAAAAACATTCAGTACTTC. Its protein is CASQANLAKNIQYF.

This chain joins TRBV9 and TRBJ1-6; 9 bases are shared with TRBD1. V trimming: 3 bases; J trimming: 9 bases; junction bases outside the gene matches: 7. The CDR3 has 15 amino acids. Germline V lookup: CDR1 SGDLS, CDR2 YYNGEE. The CDR3: CASSGTGGAGSPLHF. In DNA, the CDR3 is TGTGCCAGCAGCGGAACAGGGGGCGCGGGTTCACCCCTCCACTTT. The whole variable domain, remainder taken from reference TRBV9 and TRBJ1-6, is DSGVTQTPKHLITATGQRVTLRCSPRSGDLSVYWYQQSLDQGLQFLIQYYNGEERAKGNILERFSAQQFPDLHSELNLSSLELGDSALYFCASSGTGGAGSPLHFGNGTRLTVT.

The chain recombines TRBV10-3 with TRBJ1-2; D is possibly TRBD1 (6 bases). V shed 3 bases and J shed 7 bases, with 6 bases lying between them. Germline CDR1 ENHRY, CDR2 SYGVKD. The CDR3 sequence is 11 residues long. The CDR3 DNA sequence: TGTGCCATCAGTGAAGGGGGTGGCTACACCTTC. This encodes CAISEGGGYTF.

Concerning this clone: One junction end disagrees with the germline gene, perhaps due to a read error. This chain joins TRBV19 and TRBJ2-7; 8 bases align to TRBD1. In germline, CDR1 is LNHDA, CDR2 SQIVND (reference sequence). The CDR3 is 15 residues long. CDR3 coding DNA: TGTGCCAGTAGTATCAGTGGACAGGGTGCCTACGGGCAGTACTTC. This sequence encodes CASSISGQGAYGQYF.

CDR3 sequence reads: CASSRRGSGTYEQYF. The CDR3 coding sequence is TGTGCCAGCAGCCGCAGGGGATCTGGTACCTACGAGCAGTACTTC. The chain links TRBV14 to TRBJ2-7; perhaps TRBD1 as D (6 bases). The CDR3 loop spans 15 amino acids. V lost 4 bases and J lost 2, with 15 bases in between. Germline V lookup: CDR1 SGHDN, CDR2 FVKESK.

V gene TRBV11-3 combines with J gene TRBJ1-6; D gene uncertain. The CDR3 runs 15 residues. Trimming left V 1 base short and J 10 bases short, with 14 bases between. Germline CDR1 is SGHNT and CDR2 is YENEEA. CDR3 protein: CASSLGDLLESPLHF. CDR3 DNA sequence: TGTGCCAGCAGCTTAGGCGACCTCTTGGAGTCACCCCTCCACTTT.

The rearrangement joins TRBV5-5 to TRBJ1-1; a weak D match, TRBD1 (6 bases). The germline V gene encodes CDR1 SGHKS and CDR2 YYEKEE (reference sequence). This CDR3 is built from 11 residues. V lost 6 bases, J lost 8 bases, and 11 bases lay in between. The CDR3 sequence is CASIAGTEAFF. CDR3 nucleotides: TGTGCCAGCATCGCCGGGACAGAAGCTTTCTTT.

The chain joins TRBV7-9 to TRBJ1-1; possibly TRBD1 for D (6 bases). V was cut by 3 bases and J by 3 bases, with 8 bases left in between. This CDR3 contains 13 residues. The germline V gene encodes CDR1 SEHNR and CDR2 FQNEAQ (reference sequence). The CDR3 loop reads CASSFKGDTEAFF. The CDR3 DNA reads TGTGCCAGCAGCTTTAAGGGGGACACTGAAGCTTTCTTT.

The CDR3 DNA reads as TGTGCCAGCAGTGAAGTAAGGCCAGGGTGGTATGGCTACACCTTC. The encoded protein is CASSEVRPGWYGYTF. The chain employs TRBV6-1 and TRBJ1-2; D possibly corresponds to TRBD1 (5 bases). Germline lookup yields CDR1 MNHNS and CDR2 SASEGT. The CDR3 sequence is 15 residues long. Trimming took off 1 base at V and 5 bases at J, with 14 bases between the two ends.

The chain recombines TRBV29-1 with TRBJ2-3; no reliable D call. This CDR3 is built from 10 residues. The V end lost 7 bases, the J end lost 6 bases, and 8 bases lay between the germline ends. Germline CDR1 SQVTM, CDR2 ANQGSEA. Here the CDR3 reads CSALRDTQYF. CDR3 nucleotide sequence: TGCAGCGCCCTCAGGGATACGCAGTATTTT.

The rearrangement links TRBV18 to TRBJ2-7, with 8 bases lining up with TRBD1. Germline trimming cut 2 bases from V and 3 bases from J; bases unmatched to any gene: 12. The CDR3 has 17 residues. Per germline, CDR1 KGHSH and CDR2 LQKENI. CDR3 coding DNA: TGTGCCAGCTCACCAGATCTGGACAGGGCCTTTCTCTACGAGCAGTACTTC. Translated, it gives CASSPDLDRAFLYEQYF.

Here the CDR3 DNA reads TGTGCCAGCAGCTTAGAATGGTCAGCAACTAATGAAAAACTGTTTTTT. Translation: CASSLEWSATNEKLFF. V and J are TRBV7-9 and TRBJ1-4; D not certain. The V gene lost 1 base and the J gene lost 0 bases, with 9 bases spanning the gap. In germline, CDR1 is SEHNR, CDR2 FQNEAQ (reference sequence). The CDR3 covers 16 residues.

The V gene is TRBV28, the J gene TRBJ1-2, with TRBD1 as a possible D gene (6 bases). CDR1 is MDHEN and CDR2 is SYDVKM in the germline V gene. The CDR3 has 16 amino acids. With 4 bases removed from V and 0 bases from J, the gap between germline ends came to 15 bases. DNA of the CDR3: TGTGCCAGCAGTTCTCACCGGGACATGACTAACTATGGCTACACCTTC. Translated: CASSSHRDMTNYGYTF.

The chain recombines TRBV6-1 with TRBJ1-4; TRBD1 might be the D (6 bases). Germline CDR1 MNHNS, CDR2 SASEGT. Trimming removed 6 bases at V and 3 bases at J, with 14 bases between. The CDR3 spans 15 residues. CDR3 in amino acids: CASRRTGSANEKLFF. The CDR3 DNA sequence: TGTGCCAGCAGGCGAACAGGGAGTGCTAATGAAAAACTGTTTTTT.

V usage is TRBV7-8 and J usage is TRBJ2-5; 9 nucleotides align to TRBD2. V dropped 6 bases and J dropped 5; count of bases not matched to a gene: 16. This CDR3 has 17 residues. CDR1 and CDR2 from the germline V gene are SGHVS and FQNEAQ. For the CDR3, the DNA is TGTGCCAGCAGTCCAATCCCCGCTGCGGGAGGGTCGGAGACCCAGTACTTC. Translation: CASSPIPAAGGSETQYF.

CDR3 DNA sequence: TGTGCCAGCAGTCCCTGGGCAGGGGGCTCTGAAAAACTGTTTTTT. Translation gives CASSPWAGGSEKLFF. The V and J genes are TRBV27 and TRBJ1-4, with 8 bases matching TRBD1. With V trimmed by 5 bases and J by 7 bases, 9 bases remained unmatched. In germline, CDR1 is MNHEY, CDR2 SMNVEV (reference sequence). This CDR3 has 15 residues.

The rearrangement links TRBV5-1 to TRBJ2-1; tentatively, D is TRBD1 (6 bases). Germline V gene lookup returns CDR1 SGHRS and CDR2 YFSETQ. The CDR3 loop spans 17 amino acids. V lost 2 bases and J 5 bases, leaving 20 bases between the germline ends. CDR3 DNA: TGCGCCAGCAGCTTAACGCCTTTAAAGACAGGTAACAATGAGCAGTTCTTC. Its translation: CASSLTPLKTGNNEQFF.

The chain joins TRBV7-2 to TRBJ2-3; perhaps TRBD2 as D (6 bases). This CDR3 has 15 amino acids. V was clipped by 5 bases and J by 11 bases, with 23 bases between them. CDR1 and CDR2 (germline): SGHTA, FQGNSA. The CDR3 DNA sequence: TGTGCCAGCAGCCGAGGGGCGGGTCTGGGGGGTGAGCAGTATTTT. Translated, it gives CASSRGAGLGGEQYF.

The chain uses TRBV18 and TRBJ2-7, with D unclear. The CDR3 covers 12 residues. Deletions cut 5 bases from V and 2 bases from J, with 7 bases between. CDR1 KGHSH and CDR2 LQKENI come from the germline V gene. The CDR3 spells CASSKNTYEQYF. CDR3 in DNA: TGTGCCAGCTCAAAGAACACCTACGAGCAGTACTTC. The full variable domain, in which reference TRBV18 and TRBJ2-7 provide the parts outside the CDR3, is NAGVMQNPRHLVRRRGQEARLRCSPMKGHSHVYWYRQLPEEGLKFMVYLQKENIIDESGMPKERFSAEFPKEGPSILRIQQVVRGDSAAYFCASSKNTYEQYFGPGTRLTVT.

The chain couples TRBV4-1 to TRBJ2-5; 8 bases match TRBD1. In germline, CDR1 is MGHRA, CDR2 YSYEKL. The V and J ends lost 1 base and 2 bases, in that order; junction bases with no gene match: 3. The CDR3 runs 15 residues. The CDR3 DNA follows: TGCGCCAGCAGCCAAGCAGGGGGCAGGCAAGAGACCCAGTACTTC. Residues: CASSQAGGRQETQYF.

The chain employs TRBV2 and TRBJ2-2, with a tentative D call TRBD1 (7 bases). Germline V gene data show CDR1 as SNHLY and CDR2 as FYNNEI. V lost 8 bases, J lost 2 bases, and 18 bases lay in between. CDR3 length: 16 residues. The CDR3 sequence: CASSRSRGTNTGELFF. CDR3 bases: TGTGCCAGCTCAAGGAGCAGGGGGACTAACACCGGGGAGCTGTTTTTT.

V gene TRBV21-1 combines with J gene TRBJ1-1. TRBV21-1 is shown as a pseudogene. This CDR3 is 14 amino acids long. The CDR3 bases are TGTGCCAGCGCTAAAAGGGGGGGGAACACTGAAGCTTTCTTT. This encodes CASAKRGGNTEAFF.

The genes are TRBV14 and TRBJ2-3, with 13 bases aligning to TRBD2. Germline V CDR1 and CDR2: SGHDN, FVKESK. V was pared by 4 bases and J by 7 bases, with 8 bases of the junction left unmatched. The CDR3 runs 16 residues. CDR3 loop: CASSPRLAGGIYTQYF. The DNA of the CDR3 is TGTGCCAGCAGCCCAAGACTAGCGGGAGGTATATATACGCAGTATTTT.

The chain is built from TRBV5-1 and TRBJ1-2; TRBD1 agrees at 7 bases. Trimming removed 2 bases from V and 8 bases from J; junction bases left unmatched: 9. This CDR3 contains 14 residues. The germline V gene encodes CDR1 SGHRS and CDR2 YFSETQ. The CDR3 reads CASSLTGTEGGYTF. The CDR3 coding sequence is TGCGCCAGCAGCTTAACCGGGACAGAGGGAGGCTACACCTTC.

The genes are TRBV5-6 and TRBJ2-7; 8 bases align to TRBD2. Per the germline V gene, CDR1 is SGHDT and CDR2 is YYEEEE. The CDR3 is made up of 15 amino acids. V shed 4 bases, J shed 2 bases, and the junction held 8 bases outside the gene matches. CDR3 residues: CASSPWTREAYEQYF. The CDR3 nucleotides read TGTGCCAGCAGCCCGTGGACGCGGGAGGCCTACGAGCAGTACTTC.